A selection of T cell receptor beta chains follows, all from one sample in a study of T cells in Graves' hyperthyroidism and ophthalmopathy. MiXCR, applied by TCRdb to the multiplex PCR reads, yields one record per CDR3 protein. The sample consists of 380,000 or so distinct CDR3 sequences, approximately 15% of them appearing once. Sequencing used blood. The receptors were sampled from a woman in her twenties or thirties with Graves' hyperthyroidism. CDR3s include the opening cysteine and the closing phenylalanine or tryptophan. D genes are given only for firm matches. Part of the rows lack a size; the others show once, few, many or a class for expanded clones.

V gene: TRBV29-1; D gene: TRBD2; J gene: TRBJ2-3; clone size: .; CDR3 DNA: TGCGGCGTTGAATTTGAACTAGCGGGAGGGCCCGCCACAGATACGCAGTATTTT; CDR3 protein: CGVEFELAGGPATDTQYF
V gene: TRBV12-3/TRBV12-4; D gene: TRBD2; J gene: TRBJ2-2; clone size: many; CDR3 DNA: TGTGCCAGCGGGACTAAGAACACCGGGGAGCTGTTTTTT; CDR3 protein: CASGTKNTGELFF
V gene: TRBV24-1; D gene: .; J gene: TRBJ2-5; clone size: many; CDR3 DNA: TGTGCCACCAGTGATTTTAAAGGGGAGACCCAGTACTTC; CDR3 protein: CATSDFKGETQYF
V gene: TRBV20-1; D gene: .; J gene: TRBJ2-5; clone size: .; CDR3 DNA: TGCAGTGCTAGGACTATCTGGGAGACCCAGTACTTC; CDR3 protein: CSARTIWETQYF
V gene: TRBV19; D gene: TRBD1; J gene: TRBJ2-1; clone size: .; CDR3 DNA: TGTGCCAGTAGTACAGGACAGGGGGGGGACAATGAGCAGTTCTTC; CDR3 protein: CASSTGQGGDNEQFF
V gene: TRBV6-1; D gene: .; J gene: TRBJ2-5; clone size: .; CDR3 DNA: TGTGCCAGCAGTCGGACAGACTCCCAAGAGACCCAGTACTTC; CDR3 protein: CASSRTDSQETQYF
V gene: TRBV7-8; D gene: .; J gene: TRBJ1-2; clone size: .; CDR3 DNA: TGTGCCAGCAGCTTAGCCGGTGGCAGCTACTATGGCTACACCTTC; CDR3 protein: CASSLAGGSYYGYTF
V gene: TRBV28; D gene: .; J gene: TRBJ1-2; clone size: few; CDR3 DNA: TGTGCCAGCAGATCAGGGGTGGAGTATGGCTACACCTTC; CDR3 protein: CASRSGVEYGYTF
V gene: TRBV28; D gene: .; J gene: TRBJ2-1; clone size: .; CDR3 DNA: TGTGCCAGCAGAGAACTAGGGAGGAATGAGCAGTTCTTC; CDR3 protein: CASRELGRNEQFF
V gene: TRBV28; D gene: .; J gene: TRBJ2-5; clone size: many; CDR3 DNA: TGTGCCAGCAGTTTGGGGGGGCCTTACCAAGAGACCCAGTACTTC; CDR3 protein: CASSLGGPYQETQYF
V gene: TRBV28; D gene: .; J gene: TRBJ2-5; clone size: many; CDR3 DNA: TGTGCCAGCAGGCCCCGACTGATGTACCAAGAGACCCAGTACTTC; CDR3 protein: CASRPRLMYQETQYF
V gene: TRBV27; D gene: .; J gene: TRBJ1-4; clone size: .; CDR3 DNA: TGTGCCACCTCCCCCCGGCCAGCCAGAACGGAAAAACTGTTTTTT; CDR3 protein: CATSPRPARTEKLFF
V gene: TRBV7-3; D gene: TRBD2; J gene: TRBJ2-3; clone size: many; CDR3 DNA: TGTGCCAGCAGCTTAGGCGGGAGGCAAGATACGCAGTATTTT; CDR3 protein: CASSLGGRQDTQYF
V gene: TRBV5-1; D gene: .; J gene: TRBJ2-1; clone size: .; CDR3 DNA: TGCGCCAGCAGCTTGGCAGGGACGCAGCAGTTCTTC; CDR3 protein: CASSLAGTQQFF
V gene: TRBV20-1; D gene: .; J gene: TRBJ1-1; clone size: many; CDR3 DNA: TGCAGTGCTAGAGCGCAACAGGGCCCAGCTTTCTTT; CDR3 protein: CSARAQQGPAFF
V gene: TRBV9; D gene: .; J gene: TRBJ2-1; clone size: many; CDR3 DNA: TGTGCCAGCAGCGTAGCCCCTGAGCGGCTCTACAATGAGCAGTTCTTC; CDR3 protein: CASSVAPERLYNEQFF
V gene: TRBV11-2; D gene: TRBD2; J gene: TRBJ2-7; clone size: many; CDR3 DNA: TGTGCCAGCAGCTCTATAGCGGGAGCCGCCTACGAGCAGTACTTC; CDR3 protein: CASSSIAGAAYEQYF
V gene: TRBV6-2/TRBV6-3; D gene: .; J gene: TRBJ2-7; clone size: many; CDR3 DNA: TGTGCCAGCAGCGGGGTTATAGCCTACGAGCAGTACTTC; CDR3 protein: CASSGVIAYEQYF
V gene: TRBV4-1; D gene: .; J gene: TRBJ1-1; clone size: .; CDR3 DNA: TGCGCCAGCAGCCAAGGCTCCTGGAACACTGAAGCTTTCTTT; CDR3 protein: CASSQGSWNTEAFF
V gene: TRBV2; D gene: TRBD2; J gene: TRBJ2-7; clone size: .; CDR3 DNA: TGTGCCAGCATTCGGGAAGCGGGAGGTAACCGCGAGCAGTACTTC; CDR3 protein: CASIREAGGNREQYF
V gene: TRBV5-4; D gene: .; J gene: TRBJ2-3; clone size: .; CDR3 DNA: TGTGCCAGCAGCCTTACGACAGGAGCGAACGCAGATACGCAGTATTTT; CDR3 protein: CASSLTTGANADTQYF
V gene: TRBV6-2/TRBV6-3; D gene: TRBD1; J gene: TRBJ1-5; clone size: few; CDR3 DNA: TGTGCCAGCAGTTCCTCCGACAGGGACCATCAGCCCCAGCATTTT; CDR3 protein: CASSSSDRDHQPQHF
V gene: TRBV20-1; D gene: .; J gene: TRBJ2-6; clone size: few; CDR3 DNA: TGCAGTGCTCGACGGACGGACTCTGGGGCCAACGTCCTGACTTTC; CDR3 protein: CSARRTDSGANVLTF
V gene: TRBV5-4; D gene: .; J gene: TRBJ1-6; clone size: .; CDR3 DNA: TGTGCCAGCAGCTTGGCTGCGCCGGGGGGCCGATCACCCCTCCACTTT; CDR3 protein: CASSLAAPGGRSPLHF